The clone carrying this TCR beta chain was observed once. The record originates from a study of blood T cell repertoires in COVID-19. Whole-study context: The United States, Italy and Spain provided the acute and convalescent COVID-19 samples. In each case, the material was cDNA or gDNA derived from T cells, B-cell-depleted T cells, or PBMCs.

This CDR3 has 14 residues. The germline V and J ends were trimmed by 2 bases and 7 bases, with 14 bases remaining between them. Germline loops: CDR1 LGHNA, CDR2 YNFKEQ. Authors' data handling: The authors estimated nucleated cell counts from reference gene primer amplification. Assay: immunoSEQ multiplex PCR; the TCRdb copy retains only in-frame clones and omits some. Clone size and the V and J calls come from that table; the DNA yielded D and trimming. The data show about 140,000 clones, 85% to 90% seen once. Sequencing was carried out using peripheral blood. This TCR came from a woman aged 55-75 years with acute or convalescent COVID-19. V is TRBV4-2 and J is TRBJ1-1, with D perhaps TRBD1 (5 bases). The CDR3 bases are TGTGCCAGCAGCCAAACACAGGAAATTCTTGAAGCTTTCTTT. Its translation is CASSQTQEILEAFF.